This TCR beta chain was captured by sequencing in a study of control samples from healthy donors and cancer patients. Produced via immunoSEQ multiplex PCR; TCRdb's table is partial and in-frame only. The data contain about 69,000 clones, roughly 90% of them singletons. Trimming shortened V by 1 base and J by 2 bases, and 5 bases separated the two germline ends. The CDR3 is 13 amino acids. Per the germline V gene, CDR1 is SGHAT and CDR2 is FQNNGV. This receptor was identified in a man in his 60s with lung cancer. The rearrangement links TRBV11-2 to TRBJ1-1; D is undetermined. Material for sequencing was PBMCs. CDR3 in amino acids: CASSLGKNTEAFF. CDR3 DNA: TGTGCCAGCAGCTTAGGAAAAAACACTGAAGCTTTCTTT.